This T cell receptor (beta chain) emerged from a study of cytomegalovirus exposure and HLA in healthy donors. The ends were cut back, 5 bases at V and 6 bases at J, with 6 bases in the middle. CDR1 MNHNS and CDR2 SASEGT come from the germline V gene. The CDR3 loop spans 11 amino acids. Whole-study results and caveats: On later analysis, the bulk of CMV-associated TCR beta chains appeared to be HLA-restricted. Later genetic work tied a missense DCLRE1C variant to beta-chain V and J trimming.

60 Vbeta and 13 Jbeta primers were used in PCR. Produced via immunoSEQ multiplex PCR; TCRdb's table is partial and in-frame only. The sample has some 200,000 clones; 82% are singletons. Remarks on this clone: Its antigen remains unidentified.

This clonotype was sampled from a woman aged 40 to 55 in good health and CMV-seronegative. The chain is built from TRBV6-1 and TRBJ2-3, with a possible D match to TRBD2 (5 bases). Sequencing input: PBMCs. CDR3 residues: CASSLADTQYF. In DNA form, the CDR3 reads TGTGCCAGCAGTTTAGCGGATACGCAGTATTTT.